This TCR beta chain was identified during a study of T cell responses to AZD1222 COVID-19 vaccine. Measured with immunoSEQ multiplex PCR; TCRdb has only the in-frame clones, and not every one. The sample lists 150,000 to 200,000 clones, roughly 90% occurring once. Overall study results and limits: At study baseline, merely over 5 AZD1222 recipients were seropositive. Unmutated regions of variants are reportedly targeted by nearly half of spike-specific TCRs. It was only after the peak T cell response that any repertoires were sampled.

Looked up from germline, CDR1 is MGHRA and CDR2 is YSYEKL. The CDR3 spans 18 residues. V lost 4 bases and J lost 8, with 29 bases in between. Details on this clone: The antigen remains unidentified.

The chain is built from TRBV4-1 and TRBJ1-1; a possible D gene is TRBD1 (5 bases). The source of this sequence is an adult in good health. This specimen was peripheral blood, taken on day 0 of AZD1222 vaccination. The CDR3: CASSPLGVKGNLGVEAFF. Written as DNA, the CDR3 is TGCGCCAGCAGCCCTCTTGGGGTAAAAGGGAACTTAGGGGTGGAAGCTTTCTTT.